The clone carrying this T cell receptor beta chain was observed a few times. No antigen is known for it. The data were taken from a study of beta chain features in type 1 diabetes. Study information: The number of sorted cells examined across all samples was roughly 100,000,000.

Expressed TCRB transcripts were sequenced after all isolated RNA was converted to cDNA. The protocol was immunoSEQ multiplex PCR, while the TCRdb copy is restricted to in-frame clones and leaves out a portion. The repertoire holds some 270,000 clones, with 8% as singletons. Study-level findings and limits: In these data, an HLA type influence on TCRB rearrangement remained unresolved. For type 1 diabetes patients, VDJ junctions showed fewer insertions and more deletions.

Sequenced: central memory CD4+ T cells from blood. The sequence was collected from a woman aged 18-35 years in good health.

The CDR3 nucleotides are TGTGCCTGGAGTGTACAGGAGGGCACAGATACGCAGTATTTT. Translation gives CAWSVQEGTDTQYF. V is TRBV30 and J is TRBJ2-3, with D perhaps TRBD1 or TRBD2 (5 bases each). Germline-derived CDR1 and CDR2 are GTSNPN and SVGIG (reference sequence). This CDR3 region has 14 residues. V lost 0 bases, J lost 1 base, and 8 bases lay in between.